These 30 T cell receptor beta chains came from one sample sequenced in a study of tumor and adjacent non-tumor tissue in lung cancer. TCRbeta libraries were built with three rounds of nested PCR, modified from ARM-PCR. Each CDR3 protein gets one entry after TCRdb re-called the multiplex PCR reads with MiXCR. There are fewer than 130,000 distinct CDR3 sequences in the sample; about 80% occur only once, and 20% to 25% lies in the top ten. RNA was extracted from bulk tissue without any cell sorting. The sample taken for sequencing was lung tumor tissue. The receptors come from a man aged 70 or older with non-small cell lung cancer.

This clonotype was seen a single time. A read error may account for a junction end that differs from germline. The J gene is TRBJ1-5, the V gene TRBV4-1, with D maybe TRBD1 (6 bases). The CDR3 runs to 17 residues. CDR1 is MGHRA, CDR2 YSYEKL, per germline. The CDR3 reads CASSQGTWDDGNRPQHF. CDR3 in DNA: TGCGCCAGCAGCCAGGGGACATGGGATGATGGCAATCGGCCCCAGCATTTT.

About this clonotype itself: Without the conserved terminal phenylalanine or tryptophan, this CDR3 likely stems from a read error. The chain's CDR3 is CASSDLGTASYEQYL. The CDR3 region has the DNA TGTGCCAGCAGTGATCTCGGGACAGCGTCCTACGAGCAGTACTTA. The chain joins TRBV6-1 to TRBJ2-7; 7 bases are a match to TRBD1. This CDR3 contains 15 residues. Germline loops: CDR1 MNHNS, CDR2 SASEGT. The V gene end was trimmed by 3 bases and the J gene end by 1 base; junction bases not matched to a gene: 6.

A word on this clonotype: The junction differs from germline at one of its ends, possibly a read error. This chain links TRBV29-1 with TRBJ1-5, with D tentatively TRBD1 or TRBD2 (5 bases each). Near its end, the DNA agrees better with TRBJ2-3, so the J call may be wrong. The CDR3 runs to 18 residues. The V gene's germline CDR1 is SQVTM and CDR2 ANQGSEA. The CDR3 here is CGVEDLWDGGIGNQPQYF. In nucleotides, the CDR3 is TGCGGCGTTGAAGATCTATGGGACGGCGGCATTGGCAATCAGCCCCAGTATTTT.

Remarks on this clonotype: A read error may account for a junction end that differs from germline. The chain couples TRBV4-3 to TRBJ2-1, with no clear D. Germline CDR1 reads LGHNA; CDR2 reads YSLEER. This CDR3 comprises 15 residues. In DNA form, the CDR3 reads TGCGCCAGCAGGCAAGTTGTTACCCTTGGGGATGAGCAGTTCTTC. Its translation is CASRQVVTLGDEQFF.

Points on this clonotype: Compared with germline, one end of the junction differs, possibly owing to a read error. CDR3 in amino acids: CSSSESKQASDPQYF. CDR3 DNA sequence: TGCTCCAGCAGTGAGTCGAAACAGGCCTCAGATCCGCAGTATTTT. The genes are TRBV10-1 and TRBJ2-3; D is possibly TRBD1 (5 bases). The CDR3 extends over 15 amino acids. Looked up from germline, CDR1 is WNHNN and CDR2 is SYGVQD (reference sequence).

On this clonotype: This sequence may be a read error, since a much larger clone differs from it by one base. Here the CDR3 DNA reads TGCGTCAGCAGCTCCGAAGGGGGGAATACGCAGTATTTT. Translation gives CVSSSEGGNTQYF. The genes are TRBV5-1 and TRBJ2-3; D may correspond to TRBD1 or TRBD2 (6 bases each). The germline V gene encodes CDR1 SGHRS and CDR2 YFSETQ. The CDR3 runs to 13 residues.

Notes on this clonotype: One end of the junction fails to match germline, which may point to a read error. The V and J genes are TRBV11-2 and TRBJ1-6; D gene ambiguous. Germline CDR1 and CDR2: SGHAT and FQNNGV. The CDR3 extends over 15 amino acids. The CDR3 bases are TGTGCCAGCAGTTCCCAAAACTCCTATTATTCACCACTCCACTTT. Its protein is CASSSQNSYYSPLHF.

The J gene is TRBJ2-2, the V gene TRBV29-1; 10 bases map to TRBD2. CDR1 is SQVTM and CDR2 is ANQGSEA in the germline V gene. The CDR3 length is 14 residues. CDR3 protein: CISDVAGGTGELFF. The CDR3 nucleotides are TGCATCTCTGACGTAGCGGGGGGTACCGGGGAGCTGTTTTTT.

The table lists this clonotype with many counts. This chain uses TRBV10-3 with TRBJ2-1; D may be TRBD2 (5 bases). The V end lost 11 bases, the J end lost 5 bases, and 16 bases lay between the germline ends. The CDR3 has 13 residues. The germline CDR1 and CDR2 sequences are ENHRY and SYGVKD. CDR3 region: CALRARGNNEQFF. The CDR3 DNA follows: TGTGCCCTTCGTGCCCGGGGTAACAATGAGCAGTTCTTC.

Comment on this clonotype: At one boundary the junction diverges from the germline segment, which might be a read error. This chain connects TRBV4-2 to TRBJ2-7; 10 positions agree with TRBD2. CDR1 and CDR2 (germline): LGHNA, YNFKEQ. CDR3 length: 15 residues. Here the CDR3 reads CASSQVALAGDEQLF. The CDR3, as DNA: TGTGCCAGCAGCCAAGTTGCCCTAGCGGGGGACGAGCAGTTGTTC.

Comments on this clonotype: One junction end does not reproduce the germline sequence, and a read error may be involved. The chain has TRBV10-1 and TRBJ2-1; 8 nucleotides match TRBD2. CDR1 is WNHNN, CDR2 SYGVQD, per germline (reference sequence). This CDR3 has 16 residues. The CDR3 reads CTSRNIPGGPNNEQFF. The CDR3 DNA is TGCACCAGCAGGAATATACCGGGGGGGCCGAACAATGAGCAGTTCTTC.

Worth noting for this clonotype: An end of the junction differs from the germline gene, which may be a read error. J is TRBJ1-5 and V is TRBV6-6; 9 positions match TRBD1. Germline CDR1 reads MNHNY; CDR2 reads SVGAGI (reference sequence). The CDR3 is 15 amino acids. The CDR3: CPSSYHRDRDQPQHF. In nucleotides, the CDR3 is TGCCCCAGCAGTTACCACCGGGACAGGGATCAGCCCCAGCATTTT.

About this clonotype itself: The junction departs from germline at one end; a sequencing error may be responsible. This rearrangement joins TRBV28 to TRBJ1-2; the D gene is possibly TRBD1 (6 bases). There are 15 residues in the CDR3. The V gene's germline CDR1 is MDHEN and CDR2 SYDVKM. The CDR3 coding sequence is TGTGCTAGCAGCTCCACAGGGATTCTTAGCAATGCCTACATCTTC. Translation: CASSSTGILSNAYIF.

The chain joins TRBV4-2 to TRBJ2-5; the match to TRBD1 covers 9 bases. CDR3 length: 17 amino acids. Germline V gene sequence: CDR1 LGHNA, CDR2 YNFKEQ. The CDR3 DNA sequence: TGTATCAGAAGCCAAGCAACCGGGACAGGGCCGGGGGAGACCCAGTACTTC. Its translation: CIRSQATGTGPGETQYF.

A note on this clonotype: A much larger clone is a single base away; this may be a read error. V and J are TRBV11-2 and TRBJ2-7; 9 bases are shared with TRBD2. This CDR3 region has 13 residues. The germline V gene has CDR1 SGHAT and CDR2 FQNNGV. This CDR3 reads CPSALLAGNEQYF. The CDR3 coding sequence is TGTCCCAGCGCCTTGCTAGCGGGAAACGAGCAGTACTTC.

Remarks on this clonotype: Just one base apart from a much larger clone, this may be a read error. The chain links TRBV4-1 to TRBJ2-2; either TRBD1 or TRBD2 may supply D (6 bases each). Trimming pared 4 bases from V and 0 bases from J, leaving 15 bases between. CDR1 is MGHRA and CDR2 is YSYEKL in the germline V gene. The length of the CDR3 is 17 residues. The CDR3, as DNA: TGCGCCAGCAGCCGAGAGAGGGGGGCTACGAACACCGGGGAGCTGTTTTTT. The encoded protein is CASSRERGATNTGELFF.

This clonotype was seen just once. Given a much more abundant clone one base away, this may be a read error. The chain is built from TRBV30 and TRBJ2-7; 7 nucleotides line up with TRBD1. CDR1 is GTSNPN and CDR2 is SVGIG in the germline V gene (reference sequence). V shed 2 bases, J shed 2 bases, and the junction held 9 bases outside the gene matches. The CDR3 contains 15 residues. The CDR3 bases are TGTGCCTGGAGTTCGGGGACAGACTTCACCTACGAGCAGTACTTC. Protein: CAWSSGTDFTYEQYF. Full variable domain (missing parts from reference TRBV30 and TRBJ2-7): SQTIHQWPATLVQPVGSPLSLECTVEGTSNPNLYWYRQAAGRGLQLLFYSVGIGQISSEVPQNLSASRPQDRQFILSSKKLLLSDSGFYLCAWSSGTDFTYEQYFGPGTRLTVT.

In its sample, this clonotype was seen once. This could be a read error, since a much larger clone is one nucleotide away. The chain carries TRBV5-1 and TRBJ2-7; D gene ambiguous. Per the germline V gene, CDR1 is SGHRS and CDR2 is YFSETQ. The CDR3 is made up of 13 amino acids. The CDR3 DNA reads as TGCGCCAGCAGCTTGGCCAGTTACTACAAGCAGTACTTC. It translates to CASSLASYYKQYF.

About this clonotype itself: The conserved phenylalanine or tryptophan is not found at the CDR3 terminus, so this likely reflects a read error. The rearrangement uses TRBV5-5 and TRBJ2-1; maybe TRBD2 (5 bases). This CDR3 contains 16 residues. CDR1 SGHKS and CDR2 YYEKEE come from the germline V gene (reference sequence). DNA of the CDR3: TGTGCCAACAGCTTTTTTCCGGGGATCTCCTACAATGAGCAGTTCCTC. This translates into CANSFFPGISYNEQFL.

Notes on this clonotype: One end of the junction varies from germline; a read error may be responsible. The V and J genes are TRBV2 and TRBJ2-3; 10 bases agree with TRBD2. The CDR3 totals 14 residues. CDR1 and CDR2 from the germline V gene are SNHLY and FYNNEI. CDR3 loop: CTSRTSGSTETQYF. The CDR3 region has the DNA TGTACCAGCCGGACTAGCGGAAGCACAGAAACGCAGTATTTT.

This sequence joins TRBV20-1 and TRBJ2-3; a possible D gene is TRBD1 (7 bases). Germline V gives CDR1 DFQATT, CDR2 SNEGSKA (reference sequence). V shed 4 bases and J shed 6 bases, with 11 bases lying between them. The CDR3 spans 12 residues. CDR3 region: CSATGGWDTQYF. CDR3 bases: TGCAGTGCTACAGGGGGGTGGGATACGCAGTATTTT.

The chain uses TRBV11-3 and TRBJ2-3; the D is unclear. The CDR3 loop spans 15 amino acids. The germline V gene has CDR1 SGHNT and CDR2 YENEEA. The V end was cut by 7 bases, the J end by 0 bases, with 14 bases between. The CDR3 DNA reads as TGTGCCAGCATGCGTCGCGAAGTAAGCACAGATACGCAGTATTTT. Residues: CASMRREVSTDTQYF.

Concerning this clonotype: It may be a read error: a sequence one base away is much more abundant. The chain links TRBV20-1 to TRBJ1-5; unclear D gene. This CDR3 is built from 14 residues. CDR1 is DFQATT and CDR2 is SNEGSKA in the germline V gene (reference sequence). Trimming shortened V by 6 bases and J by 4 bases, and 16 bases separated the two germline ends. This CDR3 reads CSAQKQIVNQPQHF. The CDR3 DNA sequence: TGCAGTGCCCAGAAGCAGATAGTAAATCAGCCCCAGCATTTT.

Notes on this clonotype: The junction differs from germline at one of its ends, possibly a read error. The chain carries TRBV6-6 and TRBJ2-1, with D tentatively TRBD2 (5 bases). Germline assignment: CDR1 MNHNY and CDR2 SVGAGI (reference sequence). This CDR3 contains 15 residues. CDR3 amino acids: CANSPPRVVNNEQFF. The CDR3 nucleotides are TGTGCCAACAGTCCCCCGAGGGTTGTTAACAATGAGCAGTTCTTC.

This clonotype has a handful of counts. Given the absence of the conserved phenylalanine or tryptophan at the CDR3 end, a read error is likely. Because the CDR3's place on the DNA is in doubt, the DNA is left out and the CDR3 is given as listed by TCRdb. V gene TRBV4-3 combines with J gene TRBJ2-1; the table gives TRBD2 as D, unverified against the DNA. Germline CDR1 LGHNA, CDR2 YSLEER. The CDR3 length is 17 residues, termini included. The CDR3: CASSQDPAGAEYNEQFI.

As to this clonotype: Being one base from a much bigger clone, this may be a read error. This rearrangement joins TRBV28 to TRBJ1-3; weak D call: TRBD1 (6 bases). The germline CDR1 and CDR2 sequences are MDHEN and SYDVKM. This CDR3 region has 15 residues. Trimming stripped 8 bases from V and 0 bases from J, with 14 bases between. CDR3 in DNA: TGTGCCAGCCAGACAGGACTTTACTCTGGAAACACCATATATTTT. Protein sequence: CASQTGLYSGNTIYF. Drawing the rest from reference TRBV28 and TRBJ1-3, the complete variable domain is DVKVTQSSRYLVKRTGEKVFLECVQDMDHENMFWYRQDPGLGLRLIYFSYDVKMKEKGDIPEGYSVSREKKERFSLILESASTNQTSMYLCASQTGLYSGNTIYFGEGSWLTVV.

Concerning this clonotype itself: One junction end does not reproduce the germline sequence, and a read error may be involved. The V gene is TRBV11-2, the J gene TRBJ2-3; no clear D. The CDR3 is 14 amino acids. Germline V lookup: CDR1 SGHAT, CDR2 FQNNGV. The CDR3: CASSSQGSSDSQYF. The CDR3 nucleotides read TGTGCCAGCAGCTCACAAGGGTCCTCAGATTCGCAGTATTTT.

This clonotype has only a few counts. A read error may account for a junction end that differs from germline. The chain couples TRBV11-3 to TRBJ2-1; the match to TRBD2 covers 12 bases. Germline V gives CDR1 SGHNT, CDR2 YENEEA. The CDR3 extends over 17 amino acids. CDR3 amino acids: CASSLLETSGGYNVQFF. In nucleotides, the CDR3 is TGTGCCAGCAGCCTTCTAGAGACTAGCGGGGGCTACAATGTGCAGTTCTTC.

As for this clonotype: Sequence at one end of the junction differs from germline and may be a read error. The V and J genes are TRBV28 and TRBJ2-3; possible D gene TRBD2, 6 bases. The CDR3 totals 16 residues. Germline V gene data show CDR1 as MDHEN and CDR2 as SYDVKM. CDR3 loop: CASSFLIGSLSDTQYF. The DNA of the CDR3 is TGTGCCAGTAGTTTTCTGATCGGGAGTTTGTCAGATACGCAGTATTTT.

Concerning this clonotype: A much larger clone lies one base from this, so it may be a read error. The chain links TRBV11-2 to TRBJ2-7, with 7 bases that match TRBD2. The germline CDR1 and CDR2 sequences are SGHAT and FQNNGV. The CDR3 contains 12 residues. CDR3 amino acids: CVSSGIWYEQYF. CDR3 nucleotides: TGTGTCAGCAGCGGGATTTGGTACGAGCAGTACTTC.